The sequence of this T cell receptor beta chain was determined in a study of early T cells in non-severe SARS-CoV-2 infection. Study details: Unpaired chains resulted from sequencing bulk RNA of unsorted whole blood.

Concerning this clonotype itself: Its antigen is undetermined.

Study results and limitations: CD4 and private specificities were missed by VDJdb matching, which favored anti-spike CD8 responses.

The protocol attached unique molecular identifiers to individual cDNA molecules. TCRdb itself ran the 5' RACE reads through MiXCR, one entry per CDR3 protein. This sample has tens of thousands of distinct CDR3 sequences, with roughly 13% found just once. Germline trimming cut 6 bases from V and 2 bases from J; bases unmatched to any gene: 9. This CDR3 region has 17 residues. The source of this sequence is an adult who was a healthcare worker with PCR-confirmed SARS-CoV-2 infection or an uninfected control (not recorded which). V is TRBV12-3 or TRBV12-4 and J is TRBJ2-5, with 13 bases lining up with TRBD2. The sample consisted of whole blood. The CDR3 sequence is CASSKKGTSGVQETQYF. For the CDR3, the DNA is TGTGCCAGCAGCAAGAAGGGGACTAGCGGGGTACAAGAGACCCAGTACTTC.